This T cell receptor beta chain was identified during a study of T cell responses to AZD1222 COVID-19 vaccine. Study-level information: Samples with a second dose at about 4 or about 12 weeks were pooled together.

With 2 bases clipped from V and 3 bases from J, the junction kept 10 bases outside the gene matches. Germline V lookup: CDR1 LGHDT, CDR2 YNNKEL (reference sequence). CDR3 size: 17 residues. Study results and caveats: Just five to seven people given AZD1222 tested seropositive at baseline. The CD4 TCRs associated with vaccination extended across spike and predominated at 160-218 and 743-854. Clonal diversity may have been underestimated, and the donors were mostly white British, with more females than males.

Only in-frame clones appear in the TCRdb table, and some are missing; sequencing was by immunoSEQ multiplex PCR. The sample lists around 140,000 clones; about 90% were seen once. On this clone: Its antigen remains unidentified.

V usage is TRBV3-1 (or the pseudogene TRBV3-2) and J usage is TRBJ2-1, with 7 bases identical to TRBD2. This sequence was found in an adult in good health. The source was peripheral blood, collected on day 0 of AZD1222 vaccination. The CDR3 nucleotides are TGTGCCAGCAGCCAATTGGCCGCGGGAGTAAGCTACAATGAGCAGTTCTTC. Residues: CASSQLAAGVSYNEQFF.